This entry features one TCR beta chain sequence. This sample stems from a study of blood T cell repertoires in COVID-19. Study details: From the United States, Italy and Spain came samples of acute and convalescent COVID-19. Sample material is recorded as cDNA or gDNA derived from T cells, B-cell-depleted T cells, or PBMCs.

Original data processing: The assay estimated nucleated cells by amplifying reference gene primers. Clones were read by immunoSEQ multiplex PCR, and TCRdb kept only the in-frame ones, dropping some. Clone size and V and J calls were adopted from that table, with D and trimming inferred from the DNA. The top ten hold 0.94% of the sample, which has 250,000 to 300,000 clones, approximately 91% seen once. V was pared by 3 bases and J by 3 bases, with 15 bases of the junction left unmatched. Germline values: CDR1 MNHNS, CDR2 SASEGT. This CDR3 is 18 amino acids long. This TCR derives from a woman between 35 and 50 years old who had recovered from COVID-19. Material for sequencing was peripheral blood. The V and J genes are TRBV6-1 and TRBJ2-7; 9 nucleotides line up with TRBD2. The CDR3 DNA reads as TGTGCCAGCAGTGACGAAACCAAGAGAGCGGGAGGAGGCTACGAGCAGTACTTC. Translated, it gives CASSDETKRAGGGYEQYF.